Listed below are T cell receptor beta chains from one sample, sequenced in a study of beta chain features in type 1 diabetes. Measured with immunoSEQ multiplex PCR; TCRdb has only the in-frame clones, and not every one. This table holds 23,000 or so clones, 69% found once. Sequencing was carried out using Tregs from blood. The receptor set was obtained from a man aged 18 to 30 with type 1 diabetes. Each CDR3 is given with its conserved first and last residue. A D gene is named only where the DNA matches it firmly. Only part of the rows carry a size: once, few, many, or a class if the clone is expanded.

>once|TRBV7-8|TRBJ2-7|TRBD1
TGTGCCAGTGCGCGGGGACAGGGGGATTTGCAGTACTTC
CASARGQGDLQYF
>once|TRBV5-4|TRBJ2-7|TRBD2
TGTGCCAGCAGCGCGGAGCCGCTTTCCGCGGGAGCCAACGAGCAGTACTTC
CASSAEPLSAGANEQYF
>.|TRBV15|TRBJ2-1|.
TGTGCCACCAGCGGCGACTCGGTATTAAGCAATGAGCAGTTCTTC
CATSGDSVLSNEQFF
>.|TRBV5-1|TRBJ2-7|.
TGCGCCAGCAGCTTGACACAGGGCTACGAGCAGTACTTC
CASSLTQGYEQYF
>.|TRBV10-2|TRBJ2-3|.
TGCGCCAGCATTAGCCGATCCTACACAGATACGCAGTATTTT
CASISRSYTDTQYF
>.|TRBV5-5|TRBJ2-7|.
TGTGCCAGCAGCTTGGAACTCCCCAGGGAGCAGTACTTC
CASSLELPREQYF
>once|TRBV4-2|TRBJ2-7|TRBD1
TGTGCCAGCAGCCCACATCGGGACAGGGGAGCCGAGCAGTACTTC
CASSPHRDRGAEQYF
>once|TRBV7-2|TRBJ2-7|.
TGTGCCAGCAGCTGGGCCCCCAGGGAGCAGTACTTC
CASSWAPREQYF
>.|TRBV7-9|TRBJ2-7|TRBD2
TGTGCCAGCAGCTTAGGAGCGGGAGCCTTCTCCTACGAGCAGTACTTC
CASSLGAGAFSYEQYF
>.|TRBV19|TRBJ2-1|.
TGTGCCAGTAGTATTCAGGGTGGCTCCTACAATGAGCAGTTCTTC
CASSIQGGSYNEQFF
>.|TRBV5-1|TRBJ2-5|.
TGCGCCAGCAGCTTCGCAGCGACCCAAGAGACCCAGTACTTC
CASSFAATQETQYF
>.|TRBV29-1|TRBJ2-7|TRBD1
TGCAGCGGCGCCGGGACAGGGGGTTACGAGCAGTACTTC
CSGAGTGGYEQYF
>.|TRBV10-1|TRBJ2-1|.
TGCGCCAGCAGAGGCCCGGGATCCAATGAGCAGTTCTTC
CASRGPGSNEQFF
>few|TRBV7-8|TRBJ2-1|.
TGTGCCAGCAGCTTAGGCAGGTCCTACAATGAGCAGTTCTTC
CASSLGRSYNEQFF
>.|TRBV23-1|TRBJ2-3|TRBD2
TGCGCCAGCAGTCAAGCAACTAGCGGGAGAGGAGATACGCAGTATTTT
CASSQATSGRGDTQYF
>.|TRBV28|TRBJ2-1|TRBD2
TGTGCCAGCAGTTCAGGCGGACTAGCGGGTGACAATGAGCAGTTCTTC
CASSSGGLAGDNEQFF
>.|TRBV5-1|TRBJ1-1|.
TGCGCCAGCAGCTTGGCGACAGCTAACACTGAAGCTTTCTTT
CASSLATANTEAFF
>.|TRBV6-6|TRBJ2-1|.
TGTGCCAGCAGTTACTCGAGGGGGGGGACCCACAATGAGCAGTTCTTC
CASSYSRGGTHNEQFF